This entry concerns a single T cell receptor (beta chain). The antigen remains unidentified. These data are taken from a study of cytomegalovirus exposure and HLA in healthy donors. CDR1 and CDR2 (germline): SEHNR, FQNEAQ (reference sequence). The CDR3 length is 13 residues. The ends were cut back, 1 base at V and 7 bases at J, with 7 bases in the middle. Amplification used 60 Vbeta primers and 13 Jbeta primers. The assay was immunoSEQ multiplex PCR, and TCRdb's table has in-frame clones only and misses some. The sample lists some 180,000 clones, about 84% occurring once. Study findings and constraints: Roughly uniform sequencing depth across donors was assumed, possibly incorrectly. An observed cluster of highly shared sequence variants was recorded as a likely sequencing artifact. What TCR beta sequences reportedly achieved was accurate prediction of HLA-A and HLA-B alleles in most subjects.

The rearrangement uses TRBV7-9 and TRBJ1-4; D uncertain. Specimen: PBMCs. This receptor was obtained from a woman aged 25 to 45 in good health and CMV-seropositive. The CDR3 is CASSLGYIEKLFF. Here the CDR3 DNA reads TGTGCCAGCAGCTTAGGTTACATTGAAAAACTGTTTTTT.